This T cell receptor beta chain was obtained from a study of molecular identifiers for immune sequencing clone quantification. TCRdb itself ran the PCR reads through MiXCR, one entry per CDR3 protein. The table lists 460,000 or so distinct CDR3 sequences, about 25% of them singletons. Per germline, CDR1 SGHDN and CDR2 FVKESK. This CDR3 is built from 14 residues. V lost 3 bases and J 4 bases, leaving 12 bases between the germline ends. The receptor's source is a human donor in good health. Some libraries in this study had Jurkat cell RNA spiked in. The rearrangement links TRBV14 to TRBJ2-5; D is uncertain. Sequenced input: naive CD8+ T cells from blood, with Jurkat cell RNA spiked in. The subset was: FACS-sorted CD8+CD4-CCR7+CD45RA+ naive T cells. CDR3 in DNA: TGTGCCAGCAGCCAGTCAAAGCTCATAGAGACCCAGTACTTC. Its protein is CASSQSKLIETQYF.